This TCR beta chain was obtained from a study of cytomegalovirus exposure and HLA in healthy donors. Study at large: The study placed approximately 78% of its approximately 400 genotyped donors in the Caucasian-associated ancestry cluster.

There are a few counts of this clone. Its antigen is not identified. Germline V gives CDR1 SNHLY, CDR2 FYNNEI. The CDR3 has 11 residues. The ends were cut back, 3 bases at V and 6 bases at J, with 6 bases in the middle. Broader study findings: With further analysis later on, most CMV-associated TCR beta chains appeared HLA-restricted. TCR beta sequences reportedly predicted most subjects' HLA-A and HLA-B alleles accurately.

13 Jbeta primers and 60 Vbeta primers were used for the PCR. The assay was immunoSEQ multiplex PCR, and TCRdb's table has in-frame clones only and misses some. This sample yields 80,000 or so clones, of which 62% are seen a single time; roughly 4% belongs to the top ten. The sample comprised PBMCs. The clonotype originates from a male donor in good health and CMV-seropositive. V and J are TRBV2 and TRBJ2-7; D gene ambiguous. CDR3 sequence: CASSEVSEQYF. CDR3 nucleotide sequence: TGTGCCAGCAGTGAGGTCAGCGAGCAGTACTTC. The variable domain in full, completed from reference TRBV2 and TRBJ2-7, reads EPEVTQTPSHQVTQMGQEVILRCVPISNHLYFYWYRQILGQKVEFLVSFYNNEISEKSEIFDDQFSVERPDGSNFTLKIRSTKLEDSAMYFCASSEVSEQYFGPGTRLTVT.